This T cell receptor beta chain was observed in a study of identical twins (TCRdb year 2016). About the study as a whole: TCR alpha and beta repertoires from monozygotic twins, unrelated adults of various ages and cord blood were deep-sequenced to test whether fetal clonotypes persist. Replicate twin experiments were performed at different times using different library preparation protocols to rule out contamination.

V is reduced by 1 base and J by 0 bases, leaving a spacing of 13 bases between them. For CDR1 and CDR2, the germline V gene lists SGHTA and FQGNSA. The CDR3, cysteine through phenylalanine, is 17 amino acids long. Of all the DNA, just the CDR3 is kept, 51 bases in frame from base 1. To note about this clonotype: Its antigen has not been determined. No qualities accompany the bases; no much larger clone lies one base away.

Library method: 5' RACE. TCRdb lists the instrument as Illumina HiSeq 2000. Template switching introduced a universal primer binding site; the final cDNA contained a unique molecular identifier, enabling accurate counting of TCR cDNA molecules. First-strand cDNA for TCR alpha and beta chains was synthesized from specific primers in the conserved constant-segment region. To control for contamination, every cDNA library was double barcoded, receiving both a SMART-Mk sample barcode and Illumina barcodes. Two successive PCR steps introduced TruSeq adapter sequences along with Illumina sample barcodes. The TCR alpha and beta cDNA libraries were sequenced on the Illumina HiSeq platform using custom primers. The authors' pipeline ran thus. Unique molecular identifiers were extracted from raw reads with MiGEC, and CDR3 positions were determined with MiXCR. For each individual, recombination models were inferred using an EM algorithm with the repgenHMM and IGoR tools. Shared clonotype analysis was performed with the tcR package in R, normalizing sharing by the product of cloneset sizes. To study raw recombination free of thymic and clonal selection effects, out-of-frame nonproductive sequences were analyzed. Clones were called with MiXCR by TCRdb after fastp trimmed the public reads at Q25, and only in-frame beta chains were retained. Each CDR3 protein gets just one entry, which takes the most common genes and DNA from the rows behind it. TCRdb's processing, not the study's, gives the V and J calls here. This sample lists approximately 1.8 million distinct CDR3 sequences; around 29% were detected once. The ten largest clones capture less than 0.35% of the sample.

Only healthy Caucasian donors were included. Points the paper makes about the study in general: Compared with coincidental sharing between unrelated individuals, out-of-frame TCR alpha sequences shared between twins had an excess of sequences with low generation probability. A weaker excess of twin sharing was found in beta out-of-frame sequences because the signal-to-noise ratio was lowered by fewer shared sequences. Recombination models systematically underestimated out-of-frame TCR alpha sharing in monozygotic twins but agreed with sharing between unrelated individuals. Because the same donors could not be followed over many years, the conclusions depended on cross-sectional statistical analysis. Invariant T cells such as MAIT and iNKT could partly confound zero-insertion analyses, although diverse VJ usage argued against such confounding for most clonotypes. Abundant cord blood beta clonotypes had fewer insertions, young adult naive repertoires showed a similar but weaker trend, and memory repertoires showed no such trend.

The material sequenced was cord blood. The chain joins TRBV7-2 to TRBJ1-5; a weak D assignment points to TRBD1 (5 bases agree). The sequence derives from a newborn girl in good health. The CDR3 region: CASSLVGTGYSNQPQHF. The sequenced DNA is TGTGCCAGCAGCTTAGTCGGGACGGGATATAGCAATCAGCCCCAGCATTTT.